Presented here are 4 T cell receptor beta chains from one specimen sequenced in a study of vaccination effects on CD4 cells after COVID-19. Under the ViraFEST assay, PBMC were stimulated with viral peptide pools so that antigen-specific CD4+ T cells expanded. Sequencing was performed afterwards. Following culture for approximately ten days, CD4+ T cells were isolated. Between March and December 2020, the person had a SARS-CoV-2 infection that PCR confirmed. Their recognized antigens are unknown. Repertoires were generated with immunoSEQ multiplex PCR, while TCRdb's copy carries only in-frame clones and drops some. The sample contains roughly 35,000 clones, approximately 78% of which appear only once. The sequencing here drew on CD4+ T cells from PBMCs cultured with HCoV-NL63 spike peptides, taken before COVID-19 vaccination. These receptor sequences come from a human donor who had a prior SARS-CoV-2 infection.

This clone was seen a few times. As DNA, the CDR3 is TGTGCCAGCAGCTCACCGGGACGGCGGACCTACGAGCAGTACTTC. As protein: CASSSPGRRTYEQYF. This chain joins TRBV7-8 and TRBJ2-7; tentatively, D is TRBD1 or TRBD2 (5 bases each). The CDR3 is 15 amino acids. V lost 4 bases and J 2 bases, leaving 15 bases between the germline ends. Germline-derived CDR1 and CDR2 are SGHVS and FQNEAQ.

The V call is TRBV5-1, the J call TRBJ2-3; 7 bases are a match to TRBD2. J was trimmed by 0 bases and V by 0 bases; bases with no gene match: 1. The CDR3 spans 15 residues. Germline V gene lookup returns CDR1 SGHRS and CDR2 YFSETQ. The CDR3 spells CASSLGGGSTDTQYF. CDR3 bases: TGCGCCAGCAGCTTGGGCGGGGGAAGCACAGATACGCAGTATTTT.

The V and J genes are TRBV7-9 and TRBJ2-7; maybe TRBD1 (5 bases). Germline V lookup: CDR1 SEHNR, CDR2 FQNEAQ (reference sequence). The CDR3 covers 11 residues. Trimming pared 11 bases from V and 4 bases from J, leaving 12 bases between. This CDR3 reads CAGVTEYEQYF. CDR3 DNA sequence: TGTGCCGGAGTGACAGAGTACGAGCAGTACTTC.

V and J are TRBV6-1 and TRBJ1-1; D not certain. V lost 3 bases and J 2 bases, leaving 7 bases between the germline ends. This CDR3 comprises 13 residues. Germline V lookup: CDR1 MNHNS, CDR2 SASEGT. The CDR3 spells CASSEDRNTEAFF. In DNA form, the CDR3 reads TGTGCCAGCAGTGAGGACCGAAACACTGAAGCTTTCTTT.